This paragraph covers one T cell receptor (beta chain) sequence. The sample originates from a study of blood T cell repertoires in COVID-19. Study overall: Some COVID-19 samples were acute and others convalescent; all came from the United States, Italy and Spain.

Authors' analysis steps: Amplification of reference gene primers was used by the study to estimate nucleated cell counts. Libraries were prepared by immunoSEQ multiplex PCR; TCRdb keeps only in-frame clonotypes and omits some of them. V and J calls plus clone size are reproduced from that table; the DNA served to infer D and trimming. Found here are around 40,000 clones, about 90% of them singletons; the top ten hold approximately 25%. CDR1 is KGHSH, CDR2 LQKENI, per germline. CDR3 length equals 19 residues. Trimming cost V 3 bases and J 0 bases; bases outside gene matches: 13. The chain is built from TRBV18 and TRBJ1-4, with 7 bases matching TRBD1. This TCR was sampled from a man aged 50 to 59 with active or convalescent COVID-19. Material for sequencing was peripheral blood. This CDR3 reads CASSPNRGGRGPTNEKLFF. The CDR3, as DNA: TGTGCCAGCTCACCGAACAGGGGTGGCCGAGGGCCAACTAATGAAAAACTGTTTTTT.